These T cell receptor beta chains were read from a single sample in a study of T cell responses to AZD1222 COVID-19 vaccine. TCRdb's table, derived via immunoSEQ multiplex PCR, lists solely in-frame clones and lacks some. In the table there are 120,000 or so clones, around nine tenths of which are singletons. This specimen consisted of peripheral blood, obtained on day 0 of MenACWY control vaccination. The receptors were sampled from an adult in good health. CDR3s include the opening cysteine and the closing phenylalanine or tryptophan. Fields, in order: clone size, J gene, V gene, D gene, CDR3 protein, CDR3 DNA. The D gene is left open where the match is weak. Clone size, where shown, is once, few, many, or a class for clones that have expanded.

clone_size: -
j_call: TRBJ2-1
v_call: TRBV11-2
d_call: TRBD2
cdr3_aa: CASSLVTSGIYNEQFF
cdr3_nt: TGTGCCAGCAGCTTAGTTACTAGCGGGATCTACAATGAGCAGTTCTTC

clone_size: once
j_call: TRBJ1-1
v_call: TRBV10-3
d_call: TRBD1
cdr3_aa: CATGQDYTEAFF
cdr3_nt: TGTGCCACAGGACAGGACTACACTGAAGCTTTCTTT

clone_size: -
j_call: TRBJ2-2
v_call: TRBV5-6
d_call: -
cdr3_aa: CASSLDANTGELFF
cdr3_nt: TGTGCCAGCAGCCTAGACGCGAACACCGGGGAGCTGTTTTTT

clone_size: -
j_call: TRBJ2-1
v_call: TRBV5-4
d_call: TRBD2
cdr3_aa: CASSPRLAGGSDEQFF
cdr3_nt: TGTGCCAGCAGCCCCCGACTAGCGGGAGGCTCCGATGAGCAGTTCTTC

clone_size: once
j_call: TRBJ2-1
v_call: TRBV10-1
d_call: TRBD2
cdr3_aa: CASSGAGVVNEQFF
cdr3_nt: TGCGCCAGCAGTGGAGCGGGAGTTGTAAATGAGCAGTTCTTC

clone_size: -
j_call: TRBJ1-1
v_call: TRBV5-5
d_call: TRBD1
cdr3_aa: CASSLGTGANFEAFF
cdr3_nt: TGTGCCAGCAGCTTGGGGACAGGGGCCAACTTTGAAGCTTTCTTT

clone_size: -
j_call: TRBJ1-3
v_call: TRBV11-2
d_call: -
cdr3_aa: CASSLGYSFGNTIYF
cdr3_nt: TGTGCCAGCAGCTTAGGGTATTCCTTCGGAAACACCATATATTTT

clone_size: -
j_call: TRBJ1-2
v_call: TRBV30
d_call: -
cdr3_aa: CAWTEAAYGYTF
cdr3_nt: TGTGCCTGGACAGAGGCGGCCTATGGCTACACCTTC

clone_size: -
j_call: TRBJ2-6
v_call: TRBV27
d_call: -
cdr3_aa: CASSYPRGVLTF
cdr3_nt: TGTGCCAGCAGTTATCCCCGGGGGGTCCTGACTTTC

clone_size: -
j_call: TRBJ2-5
v_call: TRBV10-3
d_call: TRBD2
cdr3_aa: CAIGTSGTQETQYF
cdr3_nt: TGTGCCATCGGGACTAGCGGGACTCAAGAGACCCAGTACTTC

clone_size: -
j_call: TRBJ2-7
v_call: TRBV7-2
d_call: -
cdr3_aa: CASSLGIQTYEQYF
cdr3_nt: TGTGCCAGCAGCTTAGGGATTCAGACCTACGAGCAGTACTTC

clone_size: -
j_call: TRBJ2-1
v_call: TRBV5-6
d_call: -
cdr3_aa: CASSLTGEGEQFF
cdr3_nt: TGTGCCAGCAGCTTGACCGGAGAAGGTGAGCAGTTCTTC

clone_size: -
j_call: TRBJ1-1
v_call: TRBV19
d_call: -
cdr3_aa: CASVGQGRNTEAFF
cdr3_nt: TGTGCCAGCGTCGGTCAGGGGAGGAACACTGAAGCTTTCTTT

clone_size: -
j_call: TRBJ2-1
v_call: TRBV6-6
d_call: TRBD2
cdr3_aa: CASSSMTSGRGEQFF
cdr3_nt: TGTGCCAGCAGTTCCATGACTAGCGGGAGGGGGGAGCAGTTCTTC

clone_size: -
j_call: TRBJ1-2
v_call: TRBV29-1
d_call: -
cdr3_aa: CSVESPRPTNYGYTF
cdr3_nt: TGCAGCGTTGAGTCACCCAGGCCGACGAACTATGGCTACACCTTC

clone_size: -
j_call: TRBJ1-1
v_call: TRBV7-8
d_call: -
cdr3_aa: CASSGVLRDEAFF
cdr3_nt: TGTGCCAGCAGCGGAGTTTTAAGAGATGAAGCTTTCTTT

clone_size: -
j_call: TRBJ1-3
v_call: TRBV7-9
d_call: -
cdr3_aa: CASSRQRGSGNTIYF
cdr3_nt: TGTGCCAGCAGTCGTCAACGGGGCTCTGGAAACACCATATATTTT

clone_size: few
j_call: TRBJ1-2
v_call: TRBV5-1
d_call: -
cdr3_aa: CASSLAGSRDYGYTF
cdr3_nt: TGCGCCAGCAGCTTGGCCGGGAGCCGGGACTATGGCTACACCTTC

clone_size: -
j_call: TRBJ1-5
v_call: TRBV30
d_call: -
cdr3_aa: CAWSERLNQPQHF
cdr3_nt: TGTGCCTGGAGCGAGAGACTTAATCAGCCCCAGCATTTT

clone_size: -
j_call: TRBJ1-2
v_call: TRBV5-5
d_call: TRBD1
cdr3_aa: CASSFEGARYGYTF
cdr3_nt: TGTGCCAGCAGCTTTGAGGGGGCGCGCTATGGCTACACCTTC

clone_size: -
j_call: TRBJ2-2
v_call: TRBV27
d_call: TRBD1
cdr3_aa: CASSLSLPGQGTGELFF
cdr3_nt: TGTGCCAGCAGTTTGAGCTTACCGGGACAGGGAACCGGGGAGCTGTTTTTT

clone_size: -
j_call: TRBJ2-2
v_call: TRBV5-4
d_call: TRBD2
cdr3_aa: CASSLRRLAGGGGELFF
cdr3_nt: TGTGCCAGCAGCTTGCGGCGACTAGCGGGAGGAGGCGGGGAGCTGTTTTTT